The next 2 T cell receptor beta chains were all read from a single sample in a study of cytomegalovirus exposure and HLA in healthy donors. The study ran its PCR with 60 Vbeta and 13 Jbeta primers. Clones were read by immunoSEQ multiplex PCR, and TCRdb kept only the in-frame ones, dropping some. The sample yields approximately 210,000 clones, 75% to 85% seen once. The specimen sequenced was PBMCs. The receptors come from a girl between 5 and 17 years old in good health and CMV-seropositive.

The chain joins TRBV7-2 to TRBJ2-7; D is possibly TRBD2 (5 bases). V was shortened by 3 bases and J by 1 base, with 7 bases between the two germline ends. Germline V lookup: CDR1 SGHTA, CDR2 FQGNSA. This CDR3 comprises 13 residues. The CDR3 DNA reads TGTGCCAGCAGCTTTTCGGGGTCCTACGAGCAGTACTTC. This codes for CASSFSGSYEQYF.

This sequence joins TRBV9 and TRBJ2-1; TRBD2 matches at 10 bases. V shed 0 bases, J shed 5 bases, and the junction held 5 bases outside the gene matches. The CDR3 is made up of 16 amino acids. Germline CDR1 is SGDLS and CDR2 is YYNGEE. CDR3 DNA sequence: TGTGCCAGCAGCGTAGTGGTAGCGGGGGGCCACAATGAGCAGTTCTTC. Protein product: CASSVVVAGGHNEQFF.